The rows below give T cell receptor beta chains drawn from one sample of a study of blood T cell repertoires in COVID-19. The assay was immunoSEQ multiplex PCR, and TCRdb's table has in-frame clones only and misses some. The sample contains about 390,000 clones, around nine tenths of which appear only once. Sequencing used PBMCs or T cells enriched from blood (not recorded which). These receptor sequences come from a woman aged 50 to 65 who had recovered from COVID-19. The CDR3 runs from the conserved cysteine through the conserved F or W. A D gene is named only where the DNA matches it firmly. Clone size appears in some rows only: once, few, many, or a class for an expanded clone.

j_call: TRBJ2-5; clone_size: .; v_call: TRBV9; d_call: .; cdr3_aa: CASSVGGLSGQETQYF; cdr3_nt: TGTGCCAGCAGCGTTGGGGGACTTAGCGGCCAAGAGACCCAGTACTTC
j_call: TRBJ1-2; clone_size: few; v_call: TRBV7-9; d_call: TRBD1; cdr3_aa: CASSLVAGGTGVGYGYTF; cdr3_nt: TGTGCCAGCAGCTTAGTCGCTGGGGGGACAGGGGTCGGGTATGGCTACACCTTC
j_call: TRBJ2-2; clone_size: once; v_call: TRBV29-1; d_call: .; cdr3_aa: CSVDEGTGELFF; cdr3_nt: TGCAGCGTTGATGAGGGAACCGGGGAGCTGTTTTTT
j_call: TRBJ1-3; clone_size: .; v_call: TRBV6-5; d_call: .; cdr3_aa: CASIGGAVYTIYF; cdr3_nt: TGTGCCAGCATAGGAGGGGCGGTGTACACCATATATTTT
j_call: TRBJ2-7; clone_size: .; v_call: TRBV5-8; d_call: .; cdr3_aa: CASSMVVPLEQYF; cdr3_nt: TGTGCCAGCAGCATGGTCGTACCACTGGAGCAGTACTTC
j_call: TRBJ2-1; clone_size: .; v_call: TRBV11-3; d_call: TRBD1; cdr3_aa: CASSPPSDRDSYNEQFF; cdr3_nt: TGTGCCAGCAGCCCCCCATCGGACAGGGACTCCTACAATGAGCAGTTCTTC
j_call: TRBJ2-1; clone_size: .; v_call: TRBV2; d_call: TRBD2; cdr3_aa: CASSATPGGGDEQFF; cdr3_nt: TGTGCCAGCAGTGCTACCCCCGGTGGGGGGGATGAGCAGTTCTTC
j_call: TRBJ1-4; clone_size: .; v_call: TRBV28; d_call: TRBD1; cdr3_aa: CASSLFRKVGDRVSEKLFF; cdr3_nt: TGTGCCAGCAGTTTATTCCGGAAAGTGGGGGACAGGGTCTCGGAAAAACTGTTTTTT
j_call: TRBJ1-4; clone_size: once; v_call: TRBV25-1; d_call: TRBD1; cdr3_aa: CASSLRTGANEKLFF; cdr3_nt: TGTGCCAGCAGTCTACGGACAGGGGCTAATGAAAAACTGTTTTTT
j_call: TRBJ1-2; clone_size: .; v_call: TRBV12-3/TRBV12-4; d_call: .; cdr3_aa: CASRNSDRSSYTF; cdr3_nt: TGTGCCAGCAGGAACTCCGACAGGAGCTCCTACACCTTC